This T cell receptor (beta chain) was captured in a study of T cell repertoires in cytomegalovirus infection. Study summary: Recently identified HLA-C-restricted CMV epitopes and well-studied HLA-B-restricted CMV epitopes were used by the study. Study outcomes and limitations: In two of eight donors, the top clonotype was HLA-C-restricted CMV-specific. Carriage of CMV together with the relevant HLA was identifiable through cumulative public TCR beta family frequency.

A single record per CDR3 protein comes from TCRdb applying MiXCR to the reads. The table has a few hundred thousand distinct CDR3 sequences, 25% to 35% seen once. This clonotype was counted between two and nine times. Its specificity is not known. Sample: cultured PBMCs, taken from culture after CMV antigen stimulation. The origin of this receptor is a human donor in good health (CMV status not recorded). Some clones in this sample may be carry-over from other donors' samples.

CDR3 sequence reads: CASSPGATDTQYF. The CDR3 nucleotides are TGTGCCAGCAGCCCAGGGGCCACAGATACGCAGTATTTT. This chain links TRBV7-2 with TRBJ2-3; TRBD1 is a possible D gene (6 bases). The V end lost 5 bases, the J end lost 2 bases, and 8 bases lay between the germline ends. This CDR3 has 13 amino acids. Germline loops: CDR1 SGHTA, CDR2 FQGNSA.